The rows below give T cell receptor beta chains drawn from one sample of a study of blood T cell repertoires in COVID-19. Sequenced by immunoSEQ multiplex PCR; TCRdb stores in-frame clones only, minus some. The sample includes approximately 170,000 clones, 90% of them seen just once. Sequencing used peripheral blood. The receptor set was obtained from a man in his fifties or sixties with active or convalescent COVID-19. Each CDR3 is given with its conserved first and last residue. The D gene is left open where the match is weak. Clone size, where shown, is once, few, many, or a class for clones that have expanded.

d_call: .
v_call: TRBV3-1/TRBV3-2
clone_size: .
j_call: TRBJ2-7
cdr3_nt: TGTGCCAGCAGCCAATTGTCCAGTGTCCGCGAGCAGTACTTC
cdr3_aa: CASSQLSSVREQYF

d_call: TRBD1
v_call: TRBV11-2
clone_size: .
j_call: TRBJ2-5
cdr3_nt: TGTGCCAGCAGCAGTGGGACAGGGGTCAGGGAGACCCAGTACTTC
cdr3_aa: CASSSGTGVRETQYF

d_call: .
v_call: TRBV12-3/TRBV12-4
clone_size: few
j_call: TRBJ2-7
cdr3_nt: TGTGCCAGCAGCGACAGTTACGAGCAGTACTTC
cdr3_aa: CASSDSYEQYF

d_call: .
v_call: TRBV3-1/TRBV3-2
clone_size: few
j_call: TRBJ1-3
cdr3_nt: TGTGCCAGCAGCCTAGTCGCTGGAAACACCATATATTTT
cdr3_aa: CASSLVAGNTIYF

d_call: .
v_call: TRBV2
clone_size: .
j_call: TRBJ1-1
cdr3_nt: TGTGCCAGCAGCCGGGACACCTACACTGAAGCTTTCTTT
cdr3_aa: CASSRDTYTEAFF

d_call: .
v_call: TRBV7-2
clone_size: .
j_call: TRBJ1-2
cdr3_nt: TGTGCCAGCAGCTTCGATGGGGCGGGGGTCAGTGGCTACACCTTC
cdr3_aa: CASSFDGAGVSGYTF

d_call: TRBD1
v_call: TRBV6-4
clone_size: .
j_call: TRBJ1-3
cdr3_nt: TGTGCCAGCAGCGGGACAGGGGACCTATCCTTCTCTGGAAACACCATATATTTT
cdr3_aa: CASSGTGDLSFSGNTIYF

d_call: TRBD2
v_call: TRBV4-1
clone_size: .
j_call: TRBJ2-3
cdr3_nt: TGCGCCAGCAGCCAAGGACCACTAGCGGGAAGCACAGATACGCAGTATTTT
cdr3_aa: CASSQGPLAGSTDTQYF

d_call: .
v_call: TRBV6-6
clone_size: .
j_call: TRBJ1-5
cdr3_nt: TGTGCCAGCAGTCCCTTAAGCCGGACAGCGCCGGGGCGCCAGCCCCAGCATTTT
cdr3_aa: CASSPLSRTAPGRQPQHF

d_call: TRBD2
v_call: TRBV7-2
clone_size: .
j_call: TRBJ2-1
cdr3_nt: TGTGCCAGCAGCTTAGCAACTAGCGGGAAGGGTGAGCAGTTCTTC
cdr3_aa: CASSLATSGKGEQFF